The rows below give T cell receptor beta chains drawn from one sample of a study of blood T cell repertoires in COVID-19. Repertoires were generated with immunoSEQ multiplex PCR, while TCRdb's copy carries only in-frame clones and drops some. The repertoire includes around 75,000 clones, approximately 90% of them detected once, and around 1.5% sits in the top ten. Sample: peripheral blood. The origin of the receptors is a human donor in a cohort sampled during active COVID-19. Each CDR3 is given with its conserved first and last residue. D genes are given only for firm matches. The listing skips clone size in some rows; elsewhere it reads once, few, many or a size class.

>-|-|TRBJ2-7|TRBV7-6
CASSRKGDSQQYF
TGTGCCAGCAGCCGGAAAGGAGACAGCCAACAGTACTTC
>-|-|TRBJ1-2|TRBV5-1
CASSSGADPNYGYTF
TGCGCCAGCAGCTCAGGGGCCGATCCTAACTATGGCTACACCTTC
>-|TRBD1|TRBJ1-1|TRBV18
CASSPPDRDTEAFF
TGTGCCAGCTCACCACCGGACAGGGACACTGAAGCTTTCTTT
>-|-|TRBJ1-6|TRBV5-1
CASSLARGNSPLHF
TGCGCCAGCAGCTTGGCCCGGGGAAATTCACCCCTCCACTTT
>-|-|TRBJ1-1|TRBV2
CASSKQNTEAFF
TGTGCCAGCAGTAAGCAAAACACTGAAGCTTTCTTT
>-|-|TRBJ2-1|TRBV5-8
CARSRREQFF
TGTGCCAGATCCCGGAGGGAGCAGTTCTTC
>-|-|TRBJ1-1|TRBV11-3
CASSFTRDTEAFF
TGTGCCAGCAGCTTCACCCGGGACACTGAAGCTTTCTTT
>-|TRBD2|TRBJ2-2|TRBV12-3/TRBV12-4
CASSFGGSGELFF
TGTGCCAGCAGTTTTGGCGGGAGCGGGGAGCTGTTTTTT
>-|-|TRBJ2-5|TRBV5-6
CASSLGDFTVQYF
TGTGCCAGCAGCTTGGGCGACTTCACGGTTCAGTACTTC
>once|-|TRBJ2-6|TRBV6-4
CASSDSRDTGANVLTF
TGTGCCAGCAGTGACTCGCGGGATACTGGGGCCAACGTCCTGACTTTC
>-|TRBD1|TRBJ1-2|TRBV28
CASSSGQGDSRYTF
TGTGCCAGCAGCTCTGGACAGGGAGACTCTCGCTACACCTTC
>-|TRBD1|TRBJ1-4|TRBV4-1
CASSLTGTGGSKLEKLFF
TGCGCCAGCAGCCTTACAGGGACAGGGGGCTCTAAACTAGAAAAACTGTTTTTT
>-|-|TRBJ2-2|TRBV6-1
CASSEEGTGELFF
TGTGCCAGCAGTGAGGAGGGGACCGGGGAGCTGTTTTTT
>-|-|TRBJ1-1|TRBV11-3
CASSLVGNTEAFF
TGTGCCAGCAGCTTAGTCGGGAACACTGAAGCTTTCTTT
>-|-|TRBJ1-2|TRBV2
CATEGEGYGYTF
TGTGCCACCGAGGGGGAGGGCTATGGCTACACCTTC
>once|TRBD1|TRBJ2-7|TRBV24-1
CATSDHGQGGSYEQYF
TGTGCCACCAGTGACCACGGACAGGGGGGTTCCTACGAGCAGTACTTC
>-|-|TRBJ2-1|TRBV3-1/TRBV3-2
CASSRQGGYNEQFF
TGTGCCAGCAGCCGGCAGGGAGGCTACAATGAGCAGTTCTTC
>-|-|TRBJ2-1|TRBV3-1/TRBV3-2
CASSLSAGRFYNEQFF
TGTGCCAGCAGCCTCTCGGCGGGGCGCTTTTACAATGAGCAGTTCTTC
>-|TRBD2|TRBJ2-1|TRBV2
CASDLAGSSYNEQFF
TGTGCCAGCGATCTAGCGGGAAGCTCCTACAATGAGCAGTTCTTC
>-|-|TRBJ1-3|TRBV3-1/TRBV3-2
CASSQVPVGSGNTIYF
TGTGCCAGCAGCCAAGTCCCCGTGGGGAGTGGAAACACCATATATTTT
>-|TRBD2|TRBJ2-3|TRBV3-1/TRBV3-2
CASSHPGRATDTQYF
TGTGCCAGCAGCCACCCCGGGAGGGCAACAGATACGCAGTATTTT
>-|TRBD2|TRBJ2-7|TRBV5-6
CASSFQGLEGEQYF
TGTGCCAGCAGCTTTCAGGGACTAGAAGGCGAGCAGTACTTC
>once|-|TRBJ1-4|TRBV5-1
CASSLTGLTATNEKLFF
TGCGCCAGCAGCTTAACGGGACTCACGGCAACTAATGAAAAACTGTTTTTT
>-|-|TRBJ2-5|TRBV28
CASSLRVFAETQYF
TGTGCCAGCAGCCTACGAGTATTTGCGGAGACCCAGTACTTC
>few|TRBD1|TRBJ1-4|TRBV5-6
CASSRGQVPNEKLFF
TGTGCCAGCAGCCGGGGACAGGTCCCAAATGAAAAACTGTTTTTT
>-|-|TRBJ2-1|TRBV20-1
CSASDLFEQFF
TGCAGTGCTTCGGACTTATTTGAGCAGTTCTTC
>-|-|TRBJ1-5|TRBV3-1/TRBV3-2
CASSPQYSNQPQHF
TGTGCCAGCAGCCCTCAGTATAGCAATCAGCCCCAGCATTTT
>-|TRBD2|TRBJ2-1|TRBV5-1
CASSLTGLAGNEQFF
TGCGCCAGCAGCTTGACCGGACTAGCGGGTAATGAGCAGTTCTTC